This T cell receptor beta chain stems from a study of monozygotic twins with cystic fibrosis. Overall study findings and caveats: Co-twins had the most similar V usage for 13 of 16 pairs, J for 8.

Germline CDR1 SGHDT, CDR2 YYEEEE. Between the trimmed V and J ends, which lost 1 base and 0 bases, there was a span of 7 bases. The length of the CDR3 is 14 residues. In regard to this clone: Its antigen is still unknown.

The assay was immunoSEQ multiplex PCR, and TCRdb's table has in-frame clones only and misses some. In the table there are about 36,000 clones, roughly 84% of which are singletons. Material: blood. V gene TRBV5-6 combines with J gene TRBJ2-5; no firm D call. This TCR was recovered from a girl aged 2-15 years with cystic fibrosis. CDR3 bases: TGTGCCAGCAGCTTGTTCCAGTACCAAGAGACCCAGTACTTC. This gives the protein CASSLFQYQETQYF.